Below, one T cell receptor (beta chain) is given with its context. As yet, its antigen is unknown. The sample comes from a study of T cells after yellow fever vaccination. Study at large: Fractions of limited cellularity were prepared by means of SMART-Seq v4 Ultra Low Input.

TCRdb re-analysed the 5' RACE reads in MiXCR, keeping a single row per CDR3 protein. The table lists 500,000 to 650,000 distinct CDR3 sequences, about a sixth of them singletons. The J segment lost 5 bases and the V segment lost 8 bases, leaving 10 bases of the junction unmatched. Per germline, CDR1 SQVTM and CDR2 ANQGSEA. This CDR3 is built from 13 residues. Findings and limits, study-wide: One caveat is that FACS-sorted repertoires could contain abundant clonotypes contaminating from the bulk population.

The chain links TRBV29-1 to TRBJ1-1; TRBD1 matches at 8 bases. Specimen: PBMCs, collected around 5 days after the first yellow fever vaccination. The origin of this receptor is a man aged 18 to 30 who received the YFV17D yellow fever vaccine. This CDR3 reads CSTDRGPWTEAFF. CDR3 in DNA: TGCAGCACCGACAGGGGCCCCTGGACTGAAGCTTTCTTT.